The source of this T cell receptor (beta chain) is a study of OX40 agonist ivuxolimab in advanced cancers. Study information: Hepatocellular carcinoma, melanoma, renal cell or head and neck cancer was diagnosed in the dose-escalation patients.

V dropped 6 bases and J dropped 3; count of bases not matched to a gene: 6. The germline V gene encodes CDR1 SNHLY and CDR2 FYNNEI. The CDR3 loop spans 14 amino acids. Turning to this clone: Its antigen is unknown.

Whole-study results and caveats: By week 6 at 0.1 to 3.0 mg/kg, blood CD4+ and CD8+ T cells had expanded clonally.

TCRdb's copy holds only in-frame clones and misses some; the assay was immunoSEQ multiplex PCR. Seen here are roughly 100,000 clones, around nine tenths observed once, and the top ten hold roughly 1.5%. Excluded were patients having autoimmune disease history or systemic immunosuppression. The study sampled blood at baseline, cycle 4 day 1, and cycle 7 day 1. The chain couples TRBV2 to TRBJ2-3; 7 nucleotides match TRBD2. This specimen was CD4+ or CD8+ T cells sorted from blood, taken in a trial of the OX40 agonist ivuxolimab. The clonotype originates from an adult with an advanced solid tumor such as melanoma, head and neck, liver or kidney cancer. CDR3 coding DNA: TGTGCCAGCAGACCCAGGCGGGAGACAGATACGCAGTATTTT. It is translated as CASRPRRETDTQYF. The full variable domain, completed using reference TRBV2 and TRBJ2-3, is EPEVTQTPSHQVTQMGQEVILRCVPISNHLYFYWYRQILGQKVEFLVSFYNNEISEKSEIFDDQFSVERPDGSNFTLKIRSTKLEDSAMYFCASRPRRETDTQYFGPGTRLTVL.